One and the same sample provided the 15 T cell receptor beta chains below, sequenced in a study of blood T cells in healthy people across ages. The authors ran a second PCR of about 7 to 11 cycles using a sample-barcoded 5' primer and a J-beta primer mix. In TCRdb, the 5' RACE reads were re-called with MiXCR into one record per CDR3 protein. Of over 750,000 distinct CDR3 sequences listed, 20% to 25% are singletons. These same data were also listed under a study on T cells of mothers and their children.

The sequenced sample consisted of blood. These receptor sequences come from a boy between 10 and 17 years old in good health.

J is TRBJ2-4 and V is TRBV20-1; possible D gene TRBD1, 6 bases. Germline lookup yields CDR1 DFQATT and CDR2 SNEGSKA (reference sequence). The CDR3 loop spans 13 amino acids. Between the trimmed V and J ends, which lost 6 bases and 4 bases, there was a span of 13 bases. The CDR3, as DNA: TGCAGTGCGTCCCAGGGGCGGAAAAACATTCAGTACTTC. Protein product: CSASQGRKNIQYF.

This clonotype was seen a handful of times. The chain joins TRBV7-3 to TRBJ1-1; D is possibly TRBD1 (5 bases). The germline gives CDR1 SGHTA, CDR2 FQGTGA. The CDR3 runs 14 residues. V dropped 2 bases and J dropped 5 bases, with 12 bases sitting between them. CDR3 nucleotide sequence: TGTGCCAGCAGCTTAGGGGGGTTCGAGACTGAAGCTTTCTTT. This codes for CASSLGGFETEAFF.

The chain has TRBV28 and TRBJ2-1; TRBD2 agrees at 8 bases. The germline gives CDR1 MDHEN, CDR2 SYDVKM. V dropped 3 bases and J dropped 6; count of bases not matched to a gene: 7. The CDR3 has 15 residues. For the CDR3, the DNA is TGTGCCAGCAGTTTCGGGACTAGACGTTTCAATGAGCAGTTCTTC. Its translation: CASSFGTRRFNEQFF.

V is TRBV14 and J is TRBJ2-6; tentatively, D is TRBD1 (6 bases). Trimming shortened V by 4 bases and J by 0 bases, and 16 bases separated the two germline ends. This CDR3 contains 18 residues. In germline, CDR1 is SGHDN, CDR2 FVKESK. DNA of the CDR3: TGTGCCAGCAGCCGAGGAGACAGGTTCCTCTCTGGGGCCAACGTCCTGACTTTC. Translating it yields CASSRGDRFLSGANVLTF.

This clonotype appeared a few times. The rearrangement uses TRBV6-1 and TRBJ1-4, with TRBD1 as a possible D gene (5 bases). Trimming pared 6 bases from V and 5 bases from J, leaving 13 bases between. The CDR3 is made up of 14 amino acids. Germline V lookup: CDR1 MNHNS, CDR2 SASEGT. The CDR3 DNA reads as TGTGCCAGCAGCCCTAAGGGGCAGAATGAAAAACTGTTTTTT. It specifies CASSPKGQNEKLFF.

The rearrangement uses TRBV2 and TRBJ1-2; D remains unclear. CDR3 size: 9 residues. CDR1 and CDR2 from the germline V gene are SNHLY and FYNNEI. Between the trimmed V and J ends, which lost 10 bases and 8 bases, there was a span of 8 bases. Here the CDR3 reads CATREGYTF. The CDR3 bases are TGTGCCACGCGGGAGGGCTACACCTTC.

This clonotype was observed many times. V and J are TRBV29-1 and TRBJ2-7, with 8 bases lining up with TRBD1. With 6 bases clipped from V and 2 bases from J, the junction kept 3 bases outside the gene matches. This CDR3 contains 12 residues. The V gene's germline CDR1 is SQVTM and CDR2 ANQGSEA. The CDR3 protein is CSVGRGPYEQYF. The CDR3 DNA is TGCAGCGTGGGCAGGGGGCCCTACGAGCAGTACTTC.

The table lists this clonotype with a few counts. The V and J genes are TRBV3-1 and TRBJ2-3; 9 bases align to TRBD2. Germline CDR1 reads LGHDT; CDR2 reads YNNKEL (reference sequence). The CDR3 has 18 residues. V lost 1 base, J lost 0 bases, and 8 bases stayed unmatched. CDR3 sequence: CASSQGLGLAGSTDTQYF. CDR3 sequence (DNA): TGTGCCAGCAGCCAAGGATTAGGTCTAGCGGGAAGCACAGATACGCAGTATTTT.

In its sample, this clonotype was seen a few times. The rearrangement links TRBV29-1 to TRBJ2-1, with 9 bases aligning to TRBD2. The germline gives CDR1 SQVTM, CDR2 ANQGSEA. This CDR3 region has 13 residues. Trimming at V came to 5 bases and at J to 7 bases, leaving 6 bases not matched to a gene. The CDR3 sequence is CSVPAGGSNEQFF. DNA for the CDR3: TGCAGCGTTCCAGCGGGGGGCTCGAATGAGCAGTTCTTC.

The chain combines TRBV9 with TRBJ2-6; 8 bases are a match to TRBD2. The V gene end was trimmed by 4 bases and the J gene end by 3 bases; junction bases not matched to a gene: 3. Germline-derived CDR1 and CDR2 are SGDLS and YYNGEE. CDR3 length: 15 amino acids. CDR3 sequence: CASSRTSYGANVLTF. CDR3 sequence (DNA): TGTGCCAGCAGCAGGACTAGCTATGGGGCCAACGTCCTGACTTTC.

CDR3 residues: CASSLDAGGPGEQYF. CDR3 bases: TGTGCCAGCAGCTTAGATGCTGGGGGGCCCGGGGAGCAGTACTTC. J is TRBJ2-7 and V is TRBV7-2; D may be TRBD1 or TRBD2 (6 bases each). This CDR3 is built from 15 residues. With 1 base removed from V and 7 bases from J, the gap between germline ends came to 17 bases. Germline-derived CDR1 and CDR2 are SGHTA and FQGNSA.

This rearrangement joins TRBV11-2 to TRBJ1-5; D is uncertain. Germline V CDR1 and CDR2: SGHAT, FQNNGV. V was shortened by 5 bases and J by 1 base, with 9 bases between the two germline ends. The length of the CDR3 is 14 residues. In DNA form, the CDR3 reads TGTGCCAGCAGCAGCGGGAAGAGCAATCAGCCCCAGCATTTT. Protein product: CASSSGKSNQPQHF.

This clonotype was picked up a small number of times. The chain couples TRBV20-1 to TRBJ2-7; TRBD1 agrees at 8 bases. Germline V CDR1 and CDR2: DFQATT, SNEGSKA (reference sequence). V lost 3 bases, J lost 6 bases, and 10 bases stayed unmatched. This CDR3 has 14 residues. The CDR3 protein is CSASARGRSGEQYF. Here the CDR3 DNA reads TGCAGTGCTAGCGCCAGGGGGCGCTCGGGCGAGCAGTACTTC.

This clonotype was counted between two and nine times. A read error may produce the germline difference seen at one junction end. The chain joins TRBV9 to TRBJ2-5; TRBD2 agrees at 10 bases. CDR1 and CDR2 from the germline V gene are SGDLS and YYNGEE. There are 17 residues in the CDR3. For the CDR3, the DNA is TGTGCCGGCAGCAGAGGGGCCGGACTAGCGGTTCAAGAGACCCAGTACTTC. This sequence encodes CAGSRGAGLAVQETQYF.

The chain has TRBV27 and TRBJ1-5; TRBD1 matches at 7 bases. With 5 bases clipped from V and 3 bases from J, the junction kept 7 bases outside the gene matches. This CDR3 is 15 amino acids long. The germline V gene has CDR1 MNHEY and CDR2 SMNVEV (reference sequence). The CDR3, as DNA: TGTGCCAGCAGTCCGGGACAGTACTCCAATCAGCCCCAGCATTTT. Encoded protein: CASSPGQYSNQPQHF.